This is a list of T cell receptor beta chains from one sample in a study of beta chain features in type 1 diabetes. Generated by immunoSEQ multiplex PCR, the TCRdb table keeps only in-frame clones and is missing some. The repertoire holds 200,000 to 250,000 clones, 27% seen once, with 4% in the top ten. Sequencing was performed on central memory CD4+ T cells from blood. These receptors were collected from a man aged 30 to 45 in good health. The CDR3 runs from the conserved cysteine through the conserved F or W. D genes are given only for firm matches. A clone size is listed for some rows: how often the clone was seen (once, few, many), or a class if it is expanded.

J: TRBJ2-7; D: .; V: TRBV7-9; size: .; CDR3: CASSSSGGYEQYF; DNA: TGTGCCAGCAGCTCTTCCGGGGGTTACGAGCAGTACTTC
J: TRBJ2-1; D: TRBD2; V: TRBV11-2; size: few; CDR3: CASILRGDSSYNEQFF; DNA: TGTGCCAGCATCCTACGGGGGGACTCTTCCTACAATGAGCAGTTCTTC
J: TRBJ1-1; D: .; V: TRBV6-5; size: .; CDR3: CASSSFGTPNTEAFF; DNA: TGTGCCAGCAGTTCCTTCGGGACACCGAACACTGAAGCTTTCTTT
J: TRBJ1-4; D: TRBD1; V: TRBV6-5; size: .; CDR3: CASRTGGSEKLFF; DNA: TGTGCCAGCAGGACAGGGGGAAGTGAAAAACTGTTTTTT
J: TRBJ2-6; D: .; V: TRBV7-9; size: .; CDR3: CASRGFGANVLTF; DNA: TGTGCCAGCAGGGGTTTCGGGGCCAACGTCCTGACTTTC
J: TRBJ2-5; D: .; V: TRBV13; size: few; CDR3: CASSLNPSEPWYQETQYF; DNA: TGTGCCAGCAGCTTAAATCCCTCGGAACCCTGGTACCAAGAGACCCAGTACTTC
J: TRBJ2-1; D: .; V: TRBV7-2; size: few; CDR3: CASSPTVTPYNEQFF; DNA: TGTGCCAGCAGCCCCACAGTTACCCCCTACAATGAGCAGTTCTTC
J: TRBJ2-7; D: .; V: TRBV11-2; size: few; CDR3: CASSLYSSSYEQYF; DNA: TGTGCCAGCAGCCTCTATTCGAGCTCCTACGAGCAGTACTTC
J: TRBJ2-7; D: .; V: TRBV7-9; size: .; CDR3: CASSPLGGPYEQYF; DNA: TGTGCCAGCAGCCCCCTGGGAGGCCCCTACGAGCAGTACTTC
J: TRBJ1-1; D: .; V: TRBV6-5; size: few; CDR3: CAISYEGYTEAFF; DNA: TGTGCCATCAGTTACGAGGGCTACACTGAAGCTTTCTTT
J: TRBJ2-1; D: .; V: TRBV28; size: few; CDR3: CASSFPHGNSNEQFF; DNA: TGTGCCAGCAGTTTTCCTCACGGGAACTCCAATGAGCAGTTCTTC
J: TRBJ2-1; D: .; V: TRBV27; size: .; CDR3: CASSSLTGWPYNEQFF; DNA: TGTGCCAGCAGTTCCCTGACGGGTTGGCCCTACAATGAGCAGTTCTTC